These 22 T cell receptor beta chains were all obtained from the same sample, sequenced in a study of tumor and adjacent non-tumor tissue in lung cancer. Three rounds of nested PCR, following a modified ARM-PCR protocol, produced the TCRbeta library. TCRdb re-called the multiplex PCR reads through MiXCR, storing one row per CDR3 protein. The profile shows about 120,000 distinct CDR3 sequences, 84% of them singletons. No cell sorting was done before RNA was extracted from the tissue. Sequencing input: lung tumor tissue. The receptors originated from a man between 65 and 80 years old with non-small cell lung cancer.

Notes on this clonotype: This CDR3 is missing its conserved last phenylalanine or tryptophan, likely due to a read error. This chain joins TRBV4-1 and TRBJ2-4; D is possibly TRBD2 (6 bases). Germline V CDR1 and CDR2: MGHRA, YSYEKL. The CDR3 consists of 17 residues. The germline V and J ends were trimmed by 0 bases and 6 bases, with 18 bases remaining between them. CDR3 nucleotide sequence: TGCGCCAGCAGCCAAGAGGCACACGGGGGTGAAGGAAACATTCAGTACTCC. Residues: CASSQEAHGGEGNIQYS.

This clonotype was seen just once. The chain is built from TRBV6-6 and TRBJ2-7; the D gene is possibly TRBD2 (6 bases). Trimming shortened V by 5 bases and J by 12 bases, and 17 bases separated the two germline ends. This CDR3 comprises 12 residues. Germline CDR1 and CDR2: MNHNY and SVGAGI (reference sequence). The CDR3 DNA is TGTGCCAGCAGTACTCCGGGAGTCGGGACGTACTTC. Protein sequence: CASSTPGVGTYF.

Details on this clonotype: Likely a read error: the CDR3 ends without its conserved phenylalanine or tryptophan. It is unclear where the CDR3 begins or ends on the DNA, so no DNA is shown, and the CDR3 is as TCRdb lists it. CDR3 sequence reads: CSVLPHYNERFL. The V call is TRBV29-1, the J call TRBJ2-1. Germline V gene sequence: CDR1 SQVTM, CDR2 ANQGSEA. The CDR3 adds up to 12 amino acids, both ends counted.

Concerning this clonotype: One end of the junction does not line up with germline, which may come from a read error. V and J are TRBV20-1 and TRBJ1-2; D might be TRBD1 (5 bases). This CDR3 has 14 residues. The germline CDR1 and CDR2 sequences are DFQATT and SNEGSKA (reference sequence). The CDR3 nucleotides read TGCAGTGCCCCTAGGGGTAGGGAGAACTATTGCTACACCTTC. It specifies CSAPRGRENYCYTF.

In this sample, this clonotype turned up once. The junction departs from germline at one end; a sequencing error may be responsible. This chain links TRBV6-1 with TRBJ2-5; 7 bases fit TRBD2. CDR3 length equals 17 residues. Germline CDR1 reads MNHNS; CDR2 reads SASEGT. CDR3 sequence: CASNERVTCGGGETQYF. Here the CDR3 DNA reads TGTGCCAGCAATGAAAGGGTCACATGCGGGGGTGGAGAGACCCAGTATTTC.

Worth noting for this clonotype: Germline is not matched at one junction end, which may reflect a read error. The chain has TRBV12-3 or TRBV12-4 and TRBJ1-2, with a weak D call TRBD1 (6 bases). The CDR3 is made up of 15 amino acids. The CDR3 region is CASSLWGGVNYGYTF. CDR3 sequence (DNA): TGTGCCAGCAGCCTATGGGGGGGCGTCAACTATGGTTACACCTTC.

Concerning this clonotype: At one end, the junction sequence differs from germline, possibly due to a read error. This chain links TRBV11-1 with TRBJ2-1, with D possibly being TRBD1 (5 bases). The germline CDR1 and CDR2 sequences are SGHAT and FQDESV (reference sequence). The CDR3 is made up of 14 amino acids. The CDR3 DNA follows: TGTGCCAACAGCTTAGACAGACATTTCAATGAGCAGTTCTTT. Translation: CANSLDRHFNEQFF.

This clonotype is medium-sized. The chain is built from TRBV29-1 and TRBJ1-2; 8 bases agree with TRBD1. J was trimmed by 7 bases and V by 7 bases; bases with no gene match: 5. Germline values: CDR1 SQVTM, CDR2 ANQGSEA. The CDR3 length is 11 residues. The CDR3 nucleotides are TGCAGCGGGCAACAGGGGGTTGGCTACACCTTC. It translates to CSGQQGVGYTF. The whole variable domain, filled in from reference TRBV29-1 and TRBJ1-2, reads SAVISQKPSRDICQRGTSLTIQCQVDSQVTMMFWYRQQPGQSLTLIATANQGSEATYESGFVIDKFPISRPNLTFSTLTVSNMSPEDSSIYLCSGQQGVGYTFGSGTRLTVV.

Concerning this clonotype: The junction departs from germline at one end; a sequencing error may be responsible. V gene TRBV11-3 combines with J gene TRBJ2-7; D gene uncertain. The CDR3 runs 15 residues. Per germline, CDR1 SGHNT and CDR2 YENEEA. The CDR3 DNA is TGTGCCGGCAGCCCGATTACAGTTTCCGTTTACGAGCAATACTTC. It yields the protein CAGSPITVSVYEQYF.

On this clonotype: This CDR3 fails to terminate in the conserved phenylalanine or tryptophan, so it likely reflects a read error. No DNA is shown, since the ends of the CDR3 on it are uncertain; the CDR3 is the one TCRdb lists. V gene TRBV6-5 combines with J gene TRBJ1-2; the D call in the table, TRBD1, was not verified against the DNA. CDR1 and CDR2 from the germline V gene are MNHEY and SVGAGI. With termini counted, the CDR3 has 14 amino acids. The CDR3 sequence is CASGRTGERYGYTS.

Worth noting for this clonotype: A much larger clone differs from this one at a single base, so this may be a read error. Because the CDR3 is missing its conserved closing phenylalanine or tryptophan, this is likely a read error. V gene TRBV7-9 combines with J gene TRBJ1-2; perhaps TRBD1 as D (5 bases). Germline CDR1 reads SEHNR; CDR2 reads FQNEAQ (reference sequence). The CDR3 sequence is 13 residues long. The V end lost 5 bases, the J end lost 2 bases, and 9 bases lay between the germline ends. The CDR3 DNA reads as TGTGCCAGCAGCAGGGACCTAAACTATGGCTACACCTAC. This sequence encodes CASSRDLNYGYTY.

Of note for this clonotype: A much larger clone is a single base away; this may be a read error. This chain links TRBV5-1 with TRBJ2-7, with D unclear. V gave up 2 bases and J gave up 2 bases, with 11 bases separating them. The germline CDR1 and CDR2 sequences are SGHRS and YFSETQ. This CDR3 is built from 14 residues. As DNA, the CDR3 is TGCGCCAGCAGCTTCGGCACCTGTACCTACGAGCAGTACTTC. Translating it yields CASSFGTCTYEQYF.

About this clonotype itself: Compared with germline, one end of the junction differs, possibly owing to a read error. J is TRBJ2-5 and V is TRBV11-2; weak D call: TRBD2 (6 bases). This CDR3 has 14 amino acids. Germline CDR1 reads SGHAT; CDR2 reads FQNNGV. The DNA of the CDR3 is TGTGCCAGCAGCTTCGCGGGGCCCAGGGAGACCCAGTATTTC. Translation gives CASSFAGPRETQYF.

In the case of this clonotype: One end of the junction varies from germline; a read error may be responsible. The J gene is TRBJ1-6, the V gene TRBV11-2; D gene ambiguous. The CDR3 is made up of 15 amino acids. Looked up from germline, CDR1 is SGHAT and CDR2 is FQNNGV. CDR3 sequence reads: CACSSQSPYNSPLHF. CDR3 in DNA: TGTGCCTGCAGTTCCCAAAGTCCCTATAATTCACCCCTCCACTTT.

V is TRBV6-1 and J is TRBJ2-4; D unresolved. CDR1 is MNHNS and CDR2 is SASEGT in the germline V gene. The CDR3 is 12 amino acids. The V end lost 6 bases, the J end lost 5 bases, and 8 bases lay between the germline ends. The CDR3 DNA reads as TGTGCCAGCAGCCTTCAGGAAAACATTCAGTACTTC. Protein product: CASSLQENIQYF.

On this clonotype: One junction end disagrees with the germline gene, perhaps due to a read error. This rearrangement joins TRBV29-1 to TRBJ2-7; 11 nucleotides agree with TRBD2. Germline V lookup: CDR1 SQVTM, CDR2 ANQGSEA. The CDR3 has 14 residues. The chain's CDR3 is CSVDKLAGAYEQYF. CDR3 coding DNA: TGTAGCGTTGACAAACTAGCGGGGGCCTACGAGCAGTACTTC.

The sample holds one count of this clonotype. Sequence at one end of the junction differs from germline and may be a read error. The chain recombines TRBV6-6 with TRBJ2-5, with D possibly TRBD2 on 5 matching bases. CDR3 size: 14 residues. CDR1 MNHNY and CDR2 SVGAGI come from the germline V gene (reference sequence). This CDR3 reads CATSYGMPQETKYF. The DNA of the CDR3 is TGTGCCACCAGTTACGGGATGCCACAAGAGACCAAGTACTTC.

Details on this clonotype: Germline is not matched at one junction end, which may reflect a read error. The chain couples TRBV6-5 to TRBJ2-5; possible D gene TRBD2, 5 bases. Per germline, CDR1 MNHEY and CDR2 SVGAGI. The CDR3 is made up of 15 amino acids. The CDR3 DNA sequence: TGTGCCAGCGGTTATATAGGTCCGGGATCAGGGACCCAGTACTTC. The encoded protein is CASGYIGPGSGTQYF.

This rearrangement joins TRBV7-8 to TRBJ2-3, with 12 bases aligning to TRBD2. The CDR3 consists of 20 residues. Germline loops: CDR1 SGHVS, CDR2 FQNEAQ. V lost 5 bases, J lost 2 bases, and 17 bases stayed unmatched. The CDR3: CASSPLPPRLAGADTDTQYF. Here the CDR3 DNA reads TGTGCCAGCAGCCCATTACCCCCGAGACTAGCGGGGGCGGACACAGATACGCAGTATTTT.

Of note for this clonotype: With a much larger clone just one base away, this may be a read error. The chain carries TRBV20-1 and TRBJ2-5; TRBD2 is a possible D gene (7 bases). V lost 0 bases to trimming and J lost 4 bases, with 21 bases between them. The CDR3 contains 17 residues. From germline, CDR1 is DFQATT and CDR2 SNEGSKA (reference sequence). CDR3 amino acids: CSARDPEWGGRVETQYF. The CDR3 DNA sequence: TGCAGTGCTAGAGATCCCGAGTGGGGGGGCCGGGTAGAGACCCAGTACTTC.

Worth noting for this clonotype: The junction shows a germline mismatch at one end, possibly a read error. The chain employs TRBV7-3 and TRBJ2-3; TRBD2 matches 7 bases. Germline assignment: CDR1 SGHTA and CDR2 FQGTGA. The CDR3 has 13 residues. For the CDR3, the DNA is TGTGCCAGCAGCTTAGCGGGAGTGGATACACAGTATTTT. This translates into CASSLAGVDTQYF. The complete variable domain, with remaining parts taken from reference TRBV7-3 and TRBJ2-3, reads GAGVSQTPSNKVTEKGKYVELRCDPISGHTALYWYRQSLGQGPEFLIYFQGTGAADDSGLPNDRFFAVRPEGSVSTLKIQRTERGDSAVYLCASSLAGVDTQYFGPGTRLTVL.

This clonotype has at least ten counts. This chain connects TRBV20-1 to TRBJ2-5; D possibly corresponds to TRBD2 (6 bases). Germline V gene lookup returns CDR1 DFQATT and CDR2 SNEGSKA (reference sequence). The CDR3 covers 14 residues. The V end lost 6 bases, the J end lost 0 bases, and 14 bases lay between the germline ends. The CDR3 DNA follows: TGCAGTGCAACAGGTCGGGGGTACCAAGAGACCCAGTACTTC. It codes for CSATGRGYQETQYF.